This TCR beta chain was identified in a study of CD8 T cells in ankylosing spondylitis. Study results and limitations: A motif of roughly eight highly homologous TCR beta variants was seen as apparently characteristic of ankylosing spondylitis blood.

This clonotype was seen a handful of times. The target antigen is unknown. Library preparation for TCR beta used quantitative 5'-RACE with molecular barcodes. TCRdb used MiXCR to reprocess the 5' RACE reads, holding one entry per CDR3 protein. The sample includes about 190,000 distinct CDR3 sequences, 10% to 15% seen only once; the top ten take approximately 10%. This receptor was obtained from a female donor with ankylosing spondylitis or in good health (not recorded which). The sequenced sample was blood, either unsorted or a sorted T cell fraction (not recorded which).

The CDR3 here is CASSQVSGGLTEAFF. The CDR3, as DNA: TGCGCCAGCAGCCAGGTCTCAGGGGGCCTCACTGAAGCTTTCTTT. The J gene is TRBJ1-1, the V gene TRBV4-1; 8 bases map to TRBD1. Looked up from germline, CDR1 is MGHRA and CDR2 is YSYEKL. V was pared by 3 bases and J by 4 bases, with 7 bases of the junction left unmatched. The CDR3 consists of 15 residues.